The 28 T cell receptor beta chains in this list originate from one sample, sequenced in a study of blood T cell repertoires in COVID-19. Here immunoSEQ multiplex PCR was the method, and the copy in TCRdb shows in-frame clones only, minus some. The table includes fewer than 110,000 clones, approximately 92% detected once. Sequenced: peripheral blood. The receptors stem from a man over 45 with active COVID-19.

This sequence joins TRBV12-3 or TRBV12-4 and TRBJ2-5; no reliable D call. V lost 2 bases and J 5 bases, leaving 3 bases between the germline ends. This CDR3 is built from 11 residues. DNA for the CDR3: TGTGCCAGCAGTTTATCGGAGACCCAGTACTTC. Its translation: CASSLSETQYF.

The chain has TRBV11-2 and TRBJ2-2; 7 bases line up with TRBD2. CDR1 SGHAT and CDR2 FQNNGV come from the germline V gene. Trimming cost V 1 base and J 5 bases; bases outside gene matches: 1. CDR3 size: 14 residues. This CDR3 is CASSLAGGTGELFF. The CDR3 nucleotides read TGTGCCAGCAGCTTAGCGGGGGGAACCGGGGAGCTGTTTTTT.

This chain uses TRBV27 with TRBJ1-2, with 11 bases aligning to TRBD1. J lost 6 bases, V lost 8 bases, and 2 bases had no gene match. The CDR3 is 12 amino acids. The V gene's germline CDR1 is MNHEY and CDR2 SMNVEV (reference sequence). CDR3 nucleotides: TGTGCCAGCTGGGGACAGGGGGATGGCTACACCTTC. Protein sequence: CASWGQGDGYTF.

This chain uses TRBV5-1 with TRBJ2-3, with 8 positions matching TRBD2. CDR1 SGHRS and CDR2 YFSETQ come from the germline V gene. This CDR3 spans 15 amino acids. The V segment lost 4 bases and the J segment 5 bases; nucleotides outside the gene matches: 9. As DNA, the CDR3 is TGCGCCAGCAGCCTACACGGGACTAGAGGAGATACGCAGTATTTT. Translating it yields CASSLHGTRGDTQYF.

The chain couples TRBV30 to TRBJ1-1, with 8 bases lining up with TRBD1. The length of the CDR3 is 17 residues. Germline V gene lookup returns CDR1 GTSNPN and CDR2 SVGIG (reference sequence). Trimming cost V 3 bases and J 0 bases; bases outside gene matches: 12. The CDR3 protein is CAWRGDRPDAMNTEAFF. CDR3 sequence (DNA): TGTGCCTGGAGGGGGGACAGGCCAGACGCGATGAACACTGAAGCTTTCTTT.

The CDR3, as DNA: TGTGCCAGCAGTTTATCTGGGGCGGTGGGCGGGGAGCTGTTTTTT. Its translation is CASSLSGAVGGELFF. The rearrangement uses TRBV27 and TRBJ2-2, with D possibly TRBD1 on 5 matching bases. CDR1 MNHEY and CDR2 SMNVEV come from the germline V gene (reference sequence). The CDR3 is 15 amino acids. The V and J ends lost 0 bases and 7 bases respectively, with 12 bases between them.

This chain links TRBV19 with TRBJ1-5, with D maybe TRBD1 (5 bases). Trimming shortened V by 7 bases and J by 3 bases, and 10 bases separated the two germline ends. Germline loops: CDR1 LNHDA, CDR2 SQIVND (reference sequence). This CDR3 spans 13 amino acids. The CDR3 is CASMGLHNQPQHF. DNA for the CDR3: TGTGCCAGTATGGGGCTCCACAATCAGCCCCAGCATTTT.

This chain links TRBV6-2 or TRBV6-3 with TRBJ2-1, with TRBD2 identical over 11 bases. Germline V CDR1 and CDR2: MNHEY, SVGEGT. CDR3 size: 16 residues. The V and J ends lost 4 bases and 10 bases, in that order; junction bases with no gene match: 12. As DNA, the CDR3 is TGTGCCAGCAGTTCACCGGGACTAGCGGCCTTCGGAGAGCAGTTCTTC. This translates into CASSSPGLAAFGEQFF.

The V gene is TRBV11-2, the J gene TRBJ1-1; D gene unclear. CDR3 length: 13 residues. Looked up from germline, CDR1 is SGHAT and CDR2 is FQNNGV. V dropped 4 bases and J dropped 1 base, with 7 bases sitting between them. CDR3 loop: CASSYYSNTEAFF. The CDR3, as DNA: TGTGCCAGCAGCTATTACTCGAACACTGAAGCTTTCTTT.

The rearrangement links TRBV5-1 to TRBJ2-3; D remains ambiguous. The germline gives CDR1 SGHRS, CDR2 YFSETQ. Trimming pared 4 bases from V and 6 bases from J, leaving 15 bases between. The CDR3 spans 14 residues. CDR3 region: CASSRQNLMDTQYF. The CDR3, as DNA: TGCGCCAGCAGCCGACAAAACCTCATGGATACGCAGTATTTT.

The J gene is TRBJ2-5, the V gene TRBV2; maybe TRBD2 (5 bases). Per germline, CDR1 SNHLY and CDR2 FYNNEI. The CDR3 is 14 amino acids. The germline V and J ends were trimmed by 7 bases and 3 bases, with 15 bases remaining between them. Here the CDR3 DNA reads TGTGCCAGCAAGGTGGGAGACACTGAAGAGACCCAGTACTTC. It specifies CASKVGDTEETQYF.

This sequence joins TRBV29-1 and TRBJ2-6; D gene ambiguous. The germline V gene encodes CDR1 SQVTM and CDR2 ANQGSEA. Trimming stripped 2 bases from V and 0 bases from J, with 5 bases between. CDR3 length: 14 amino acids. The CDR3 here is CSVEWPSGANVLTF. The DNA of the CDR3 is TGCAGCGTTGAATGGCCCTCTGGGGCCAACGTCCTGACTTTC.

The rearrangement links TRBV28 to TRBJ2-7; 8 bases map to TRBD2. Unmatched junction bases numbered 14, after V lost 1 base and J lost 12 bases. Germline V CDR1 and CDR2: MDHEN, SYDVKM. The length of the CDR3 is 15 residues. This CDR3 is CASSLSGSGADTLYF. The CDR3 DNA is TGTGCCAGCAGTTTATCTGGTAGCGGGGCCGACACCTTGTACTTC.

This rearrangement joins TRBV7-9 to TRBJ2-5; the D gene is possibly TRBD2 (7 bases). Between the trimmed V and J ends, which lost 2 bases and 3 bases, there was a span of 16 bases. There are 16 residues in the CDR3. The germline gives CDR1 SEHNR, CDR2 FQNEAQ (reference sequence). CDR3 amino acids: CASSLQGGGLEETQYF. In nucleotides, the CDR3 is TGTGCCAGCAGCTTACAGGGAGGGGGGTTGGAAGAGACCCAGTACTTC.

This chain joins TRBV24-1 and TRBJ2-7; 7 bases map to TRBD2. Germline values: CDR1 KGHDR, CDR2 SFDVKD. This CDR3 has 13 amino acids. Trimming removed 4 bases from V and 7 bases from J; junction bases left unmatched: 6. CDR3 DNA: TGTGCCACCAGTGAATCGCGGGAGCGGGAGCAGTACTTC. This encodes CATSESREREQYF.

The chain couples TRBV28 to TRBJ2-7, with D maybe TRBD2 (5 bases). CDR1 is MDHEN, CDR2 SYDVKM, per germline. CDR3 size: 11 residues. Trimming shortened V by 4 bases and J by 7 bases, and 8 bases separated the two germline ends. The CDR3 region has the DNA TGTGCCAGCAGTTGGACTTCGGAGCAGTACTTC. Its translation: CASSWTSEQYF.

The chain has TRBV18 and TRBJ1-3, with D possibly matching TRBD1 (6 bases). V was shortened by 8 bases and J by 4 bases, with 15 bases between the two germline ends. Germline CDR1 KGHSH, CDR2 LQKENI. CDR3 size: 14 residues. CDR3 DNA sequence: TGTGCCAGCACCGAAACAGGGTCGGGAAACACCATATATTTT. Translation: CASTETGSGNTIYF.

The V and J genes are TRBV27 and TRBJ1-1; D is perhaps TRBD1 (6 bases). In germline, CDR1 is MNHEY, CDR2 SMNVEV (reference sequence). This CDR3 spans 13 amino acids. Trimming shortened V by 2 bases and J by 3 bases, and 7 bases separated the two germline ends. DNA for the CDR3: TGTGCCAGCAGTTTAAAGGGGGACACTGAAGCTTTCTTT. Translation gives CASSLKGDTEAFF.

The rearrangement links TRBV5-1 to TRBJ2-7, with 9 bases aligning to TRBD1. CDR1 and CDR2 (germline): SGHRS, YFSETQ. Germline trimming cut 4 bases from V and 5 bases from J; bases unmatched to any gene: 1. This CDR3 is 12 amino acids long. The CDR3 sequence is CASSRDRDEQYF. CDR3 nucleotides: TGCGCCAGCAGCCGGGACAGGGACGAGCAGTACTTC.

In this sample, this clone turned up a few times. The sample holds other DNA sequences that translate to the same CDR3. CDR3 in DNA: TGTGCCAGCAGCCAAGGGGGACTCTTGAACACTGAAGCTTTCTTT. Amino acid sequence: CASSQGGLLNTEAFF. The chain uses TRBV3-1 (or the pseudogene TRBV3-2) and TRBJ1-1; D perhaps matches TRBD1 (5 bases). Trimming left V 1 base short and J 0 bases short, with 9 bases between. Germline CDR1 LGHDT, CDR2 YNNKEL (reference sequence). This CDR3 comprises 15 residues.

The chain employs TRBV10-2 and TRBJ1-4; 9 nucleotides match TRBD1. This CDR3 has 16 amino acids. V dropped 0 bases and J dropped 2; count of bases not matched to a gene: 1. The V gene's germline CDR1 is WSHSY and CDR2 SAAADI. The chain's CDR3 is CASSESGTGTNEKLFF. CDR3 in DNA: TGCGCCAGCAGTGAGTCAGGGACAGGGACTAATGAAAAACTGTTTTTT.

This chain joins TRBV28 and TRBJ1-2, with 8 bases matching TRBD1. Losses at the gene ends were 4 bases for V and 8 bases for J; bases not matched to a gene: 6. Germline CDR1 and CDR2: MDHEN and SYDVKM. The length of the CDR3 is 13 residues. The CDR3 loop reads CASSSRGQSGYTF. The CDR3 nucleotides are TGTGCCAGCAGTTCCAGGGGGCAATCCGGCTACACCTTC.

This chain uses TRBV4-1 with TRBJ2-7; D may be TRBD2 (6 bases). Trimming pared 4 bases from V and 2 bases from J, leaving 15 bases between. Per germline, CDR1 MGHRA and CDR2 YSYEKL. The CDR3 covers 15 residues. For the CDR3, the DNA is TGCGCCAGCAGCCCCGCCCTGGGAGGAACCTACGAGCAGTACTTC. Translated: CASSPALGGTYEQYF.

This rearrangement joins TRBV10-3 to TRBJ1-1; D unclear. The CDR3 spans 13 residues. The V and J ends lost 9 bases and 5 bases respectively, with 16 bases between them. Germline assignment: CDR1 ENHRY and CDR2 SYGVKD. CDR3 loop: CAIVAGSGTEAFF. The CDR3, as DNA: TGTGCCATAGTCGCCGGGAGCGGGACTGAAGCTTTCTTT.

The J gene is TRBJ2-2, the V gene TRBV2, with 12 bases lining up with TRBD2. Germline V lookup: CDR1 SNHLY, CDR2 FYNNEI. Trimming cost V 10 bases and J 0 bases; bases outside gene matches: 9. The CDR3 covers 17 residues. The DNA of the CDR3 is TGTGCCACCGGTCGGTCTAGCGGGAGGGCGAACACCGGGGAGCTGTTTTTT. The encoded protein is CATGRSSGRANTGELFF.

This rearrangement joins TRBV7-3 to TRBJ2-6; tentatively, D is TRBD2 (6 bases). V was trimmed by 5 bases and J by 4 bases, leaving 24 bases between them. Germline assignment: CDR1 SGHTA and CDR2 FQGTGA. The CDR3 is made up of 19 amino acids. The CDR3 here is CASSPTTPFGTSGANVLTF. CDR3 bases: TGTGCCAGCAGCCCAACAACCCCATTCGGGACTTCCGGGGCCAACGTCCTGACTTTC. The full variable domain, completed using reference TRBV7-3 and TRBJ2-6, is GAGVSQTPSNKVTEKGKYVELRCDPISGHTALYWYRQSLGQGPEFLIYFQGTGAADDSGLPNDRFFAVRPEGSVSTLKIQRTERGDSAVYLCASSPTTPFGTSGANVLTFGAGSRLTVL.

Worth noting for this clone: One end of the junction does not line up with germline, which may come from a read error. V usage is TRBV9 and J usage is TRBJ2-1, with 13 nucleotides matching TRBD2. Germline loops: CDR1 SGDLS, CDR2 YYNGEE. The CDR3 runs to 14 residues. Here the CDR3 reads CASSVEGLAGEMVF. In DNA form, the CDR3 reads TGTGCCAGCAGCGTAGAAGGACTAGCGGGAGAAATGGTCTTC. The whole variable domain, filled in from reference TRBV9 and TRBJ2-1, reads DSGVTQTPKHLITATGQRVTLRCSPRSGDLSVYWYQQSLDQGLQFLIQYYNGEERAKGNILERFSAQQFPDLHSELNLSSLELGDSALYFCASSVEGLAGEMVFGPGTRLTVL.

This clone has more than one count but fewer than ten. The chain employs TRBV12-5 and TRBJ2-7; 7 bases map to TRBD1. J lost 0 bases, V lost 6 bases, and 14 bases had no gene match. This CDR3 region has 17 residues. Germline-derived CDR1 and CDR2 are LGHNT and FRNRAP. CDR3 loop: CASGKNHGTAYSYEQYF. CDR3 coding DNA: TGTGCTAGTGGAAAAAATCACGGGACAGCCTACTCCTACGAGCAGTACTTC.